The rows below give T cell receptor beta chains drawn from one sample of a study of neoadjuvant anti-PD-1 for oral cavity cancer. Libraries were prepared by immunoSEQ multiplex PCR; TCRdb keeps only in-frame clonotypes and omits some of them. The sample lists around 13,000 clones; about 71% were seen once. The sequenced sample was PBMCs, obtained after nivolumab (anti-PD-1) treatment. These receptors were collected from a person aged 35-80 years with oral cavity squamous cell carcinoma. The CDR3 runs from the conserved cysteine through the conserved F or W. Fields, in order: V gene, J gene, clone size, D gene, CDR3 protein, CDR3 DNA. D genes are given only for firm matches. Some rows mark clone size as missing; the rest say once, few, many or name a class of expanded clone.

V: TRBV5-4; J: TRBJ2-7; size: -; D: -; CDR3: CASSQDLRGSSYEQYF; DNA: TGTGCCAGCAGTCAGGACCTCAGGGGCAGCTCCTACGAGCAGTACTTC
V: TRBV6-6; J: TRBJ2-5; size: -; D: TRBD1; CDR3: CASSFRGTGGETQYF; DNA: TGTGCCAGCAGTTTTCGGGGGACAGGGGGAGAGACCCAGTACTTC
V: TRBV6-6; J: TRBJ2-7; size: -; D: TRBD2; CDR3: CASSYGLAGQYEQYF; DNA: TGTGCCAGCAGTTACGGACTAGCGGGACAGTACGAGCAGTACTTC
V: TRBV27; J: TRBJ2-5; size: few; D: TRBD1; CDR3: CASRFGTGQETQYF; DNA: TGTGCCAGCAGATTTGGGACAGGCCAAGAGACCCAGTACTTC
V: TRBV28; J: TRBJ1-2; size: -; D: -; CDR3: CASSLLSPQGTEF; DNA: TGTGCCAGCAGTTTATTATCCCCCCAGGGAACTGAGTTC
V: TRBV6-5; J: TRBJ2-7; size: few; D: -; CDR3: CASSQKLGGGEQYF; DNA: TGTGCCAGCAGTCAAAAACTGGGGGGCGGCGAGCAGTACTTC
V: TRBV5-6; J: TRBJ1-5; size: few; D: -; CDR3: CASSLRGNIDSNQPQHF; DNA: TGTGCCAGCAGCTTGAGAGGGAACATTGATAGCAATCAGCCCCAGCATTTT
V: TRBV29-1; J: TRBJ2-2; size: once; D: -; CDR3: CSVGTVGELFF; DNA: TGCAGCGTGGGGACGGTCGGGGAGCTGTTTTTT
V: TRBV27; J: TRBJ2-1; size: -; D: TRBD2; CDR3: CASSFGVAGVSSNEQFF; DNA: TGTGCCAGCAGTTTCGGGGTAGCGGGAGTTTCTAGCAATGAGCAGTTCTTC
V: TRBV4-1; J: TRBJ2-6; size: -; D: -; CDR3: CASSPRGSGANVLTF; DNA: TGCGCCAGCAGCCCTAGGGGTTCTGGGGCCAACGTCCTGACTTTC
V: TRBV29-1; J: TRBJ2-7; size: -; D: -; CDR3: CSGKDTTYEQYF; DNA: TGCAGCGGGAAGGACACAACCTACGAGCAGTACTTC
V: TRBV2; J: TRBJ2-1; size: few; D: -; CDR3: CASSERLTPGEQFF; DNA: TGTGCCAGCAGTGAGAGACTCACTCCGGGTGAGCAGTTCTTC
V: TRBV5-4; J: TRBJ2-6; size: -; D: -; CDR3: CASSLESSGANVLTF; DNA: TGTGCCAGCAGCTTGGAGAGCTCTGGGGCCAACGTCCTGACTTTC
V: TRBV28; J: TRBJ1-2; size: -; D: -; CDR3: CASSPGGDGAFPNGYTF; DNA: TGTGCCAGCTCCCCCGGAGGGGACGGAGCATTTCCTAATGGCTACACCTTC
V: TRBV6-5; J: TRBJ1-1; size: -; D: -; CDR3: CASRGRQLNTEAFF; DNA: TGTGCCAGCAGAGGTCGACAGTTGAACACTGAAGCTTTCTTT
V: TRBV5-8; J: TRBJ2-2; size: -; D: -; CDR3: CASSPLRGDTGELFF; DNA: TGTGCCAGCAGCCCCCTAAGGGGAGACACCGGGGAGCTGTTTTTT
V: TRBV18; J: TRBJ2-7; size: -; D: TRBD2; CDR3: CASSSSSSSGSYEQYF; DNA: TGTGCCAGCTCATCCTCCTCCTCTAGCGGGAGCTACGAGCAGTACTTC
V: TRBV5-6; J: TRBJ1-4; size: -; D: -; CDR3: CASSFRTPGREKLFF; DNA: TGTGCCAGCAGCTTTAGGACCCCTGGACGTGAAAAACTGTTTTTT
V: TRBV4-1; J: TRBJ1-1; size: few; D: -; CDR3: CASRGLRGNTEAFF; DNA: TGCGCCAGCAGGGGGTTAAGGGGGAACACTGAAGCTTTCTTT
V: TRBV7-9; J: TRBJ2-1; size: -; D: TRBD2; CDR3: CASSLPGGLEQFF; DNA: TGTGCCAGCAGCTTACCGGGGGGGTTGGAGCAGTTCTTC
V: TRBV14; J: TRBJ2-1; size: -; D: -; CDR3: CASSQGFLGGNEQFF; DNA: TGTGCCAGCAGCCAAGGTTTCCTTGGGGGCAATGAGCAGTTCTTC
V: TRBV7-3; J: TRBJ2-1; size: -; D: -; CDR3: CASSLTTNEQFF; DNA: TGTGCCAGCAGCTTAACTACCAATGAGCAGTTCTTC
V: TRBV29-1; J: TRBJ2-1; size: once; D: -; CDR3: CSYRAASNEQFF; DNA: TGCAGCTATCGGGCGGCAAGCAATGAGCAGTTCTTC
V: TRBV5-1; J: TRBJ2-1; size: -; D: -; CDR3: CASSLAADYNEQFF; DNA: TGCGCCAGCAGCTTGGCCGCAGATTACAATGAGCAGTTCTTC
V: TRBV29-1; J: TRBJ2-7; size: -; D: TRBD2; CDR3: CSVRRVAGSSYEQYF; DNA: TGCAGCGTCCGTCGGGTAGCGGGGAGCTCCTACGAGCAGTACTTC
V: TRBV5-4; J: TRBJ2-5; size: -; D: TRBD2; CDR3: CASSFLSGVQETQYF; DNA: TGTGCCAGCAGCTTTCTAAGCGGGGTACAAGAGACCCAGTACTTC
V: TRBV5-4; J: TRBJ2-6; size: -; D: -; CDR3: CASSPLAGAQGGANVLTF; DNA: TGTGCCAGCAGCCCGTTGGCGGGGGCACAGGGTGGGGCCAACGTCCTGACTTTC
V: TRBV5-8; J: TRBJ2-7; size: -; D: -; CDR3: CASSLSWRSSSYEQYF; DNA: TGTGCCAGCAGCTTGAGCTGGCGTTCGAGCTCCTACGAGCAGTACTTC
V: TRBV6-5; J: TRBJ2-7; size: -; D: TRBD2; CDR3: CASSPPGGGQYF; DNA: TGTGCCAGCAGTCCGCCGGGGGGAGGGCAGTACTTC
V: TRBV5-6; J: TRBJ2-4; size: -; D: -; CDR3: CASSSRRTGTLAKNIQYF; DNA: TGTGCCAGCAGCTCCCGTCGTACAGGGACGCTAGCCAAAAACATTCAGTACTTC
V: TRBV2; J: TRBJ1-1; size: -; D: -; CDR3: CASSPTGTNTEAFF; DNA: TGTGCCAGCAGTCCGACAGGCACGAACACTGAAGCTTTCTTT
V: TRBV2; J: TRBJ1-2; size: -; D: TRBD1; CDR3: CASIDREVNGYTF; DNA: TGTGCCAGCATCGACAGGGAAGTCAATGGCTACACCTTC
V: TRBV5-8; J: TRBJ1-1; size: -; D: TRBD1; CDR3: CASSLWDRVGGAFF; DNA: TGTGCCAGCAGCTTGTGGGACAGGGTAGGCGGTGCTTTCTTT
V: TRBV7-6; J: TRBJ2-7; size: few; D: -; CDR3: CASSSRGSDYEQYF; DNA: TGTGCCAGCAGCTCCCGAGGTAGCGACTACGAGCAGTACTTC
V: TRBV6-6; J: TRBJ1-5; size: -; D: -; CDR3: CASGNRAGQPQHF; DNA: TGTGCCAGCGGCAACAGGGCTGGTCAGCCCCAGCATTTT
V: TRBV4-1; J: TRBJ1-5; size: once; D: -; CDR3: CASSQSPADSNQPQHF; DNA: TGCGCCAGCAGCCAGTCCCCCGCTGATAGCAATCAGCCCCAGCATTTT
V: TRBV10-3; J: TRBJ2-6; size: -; D: TRBD1; CDR3: CAISKTGGATSGANVLTF; DNA: TGTGCCATCAGCAAGACAGGGGGTGCAACCTCTGGGGCCAACGTCCTGACTTTC
V: TRBV28; J: TRBJ2-7; size: -; D: TRBD2; CDR3: CASSLRDLGLAGAHEQYF; DNA: TGTGCCAGCAGTTTGAGGGACCTGGGACTAGCGGGAGCTCACGAGCAGTACTTC
V: TRBV7-9; J: TRBJ1-2; size: few; D: -; CDR3: CASSLDWDTSYGYTF; DNA: TGTGCCAGCAGCTTAGATTGGGACACCTCCTATGGCTACACCTTC
V: TRBV5-4; J: TRBJ2-2; size: -; D: -; CDR3: CASSLGGRTAGELFF; DNA: TGTGCCAGCAGCTTGGGGGGACGCACAGCCGGGGAGCTGTTTTTT
V: TRBV5-1; J: TRBJ1-1; size: -; D: -; CDR3: CASSLASTGNTEAFF; DNA: TGCGCCAGCAGCTTGGCCTCGACAGGGAACACTGAAGCTTTCTTT
V: TRBV7-6; J: TRBJ2-7; size: few; D: -; CDR3: CASSLVFGQYEQYF; DNA: TGTGCCAGCAGCTTAGTGTTCGGTCAGTACGAGCAGTACTTC
V: TRBV19; J: TRBJ1-5; size: -; D: -; CDR3: CASSPGWNNQPQHF; DNA: TGTGCCAGTAGTCCGGGGTGGAACAATCAGCCCCAGCATTTT
V: TRBV6-6; J: TRBJ2-7; size: -; D: -; CDR3: CASSSQTQVSSYEQYF; DNA: TGTGCCAGCAGCTCACAGACCCAGGTCAGCTCCTACGAGCAGTACTTC
V: TRBV27; J: TRBJ1-1; size: few; D: TRBD1; CDR3: CASSPGQGIEAFF; DNA: TGTGCCAGCAGTCCCGGACAGGGGATCGAAGCTTTCTTT
V: TRBV2; J: TRBJ2-4; size: -; D: -; CDR3: CASSDGRVIENIQYF; DNA: TGTGCCAGCAGTGATGGGAGAGTCATCGAGAACATTCAGTACTTC
V: TRBV19; J: TRBJ2-7; size: few; D: TRBD1; CDR3: CASSMGQSGAYEQYF; DNA: TGTGCCAGTAGTATGGGACAGTCCGGGGCCTACGAGCAGTACTTC
V: TRBV19; J: TRBJ2-2; size: once; D: TRBD1; CDR3: CASSTGQATGELFF; DNA: TGTGCCAGTAGTACGGGACAGGCCACCGGGGAGCTGTTTTTT